What follows describes a single T cell receptor (beta chain). Its antigen is still unknown. Base qualities are not recorded, but no much larger clone differs from it by a single base. The sample originates from a study of shared clonotypes between healthy human individuals (dated by TCRdb to 2020 to 2021). A note on the overall study: The cohort included three men and two women between 18 and 49 years of age. For each donor, three plates each were used for CD4 naive and CD4 memory, two plates were used for CD8 naive, and one plate was used for CD8 memory. To estimate repertoire size and how much clonotypes are shared between individuals, the study performed deep sequencing of blood TCR repertoires from five healthy adults. Different laboratories and diverse techniques were used to prepare libraries and sequence TCR repertoires, to increase sequencing depth and limit assay-specific biases. Each donor's leukapheresis produced roughly between roughly 0.94 and 9.5 billion PBMCs. Study-level results and caveats: The small number of donors limited the genetic and exposure-history diversity represented. Rarefaction of sorted-subset datasets indicated incomplete sequencing despite the large sequencing depth. Across a few donors, around 5% of naive CD4, approximately 4% of naive CD8, roughly 2.3% of memory CD4, and 0.4% of memory CD8 clonotypes were shared. Estimated clonotype richness was generally larger for naive than for memory subsets. Compared with non-shared clonotypes, clonotypes shared by all four sorted-subset donors had higher generation probabilities. Sampling was restricted to blood, and TCR repertoires in tissue are likely to differ from TCR repertoires in blood. Pairwise subsampling indicated that sequencing depth was expected to affect the degree of clonotype sharing among donors.

Using the deep immunoSEQ assay, TCR CDR3 regions were amplified from genomic DNA by multiplex PCR. For each cell subset, the extracted genomic DNA was distributed evenly across all wells of several immunoSEQ 96-well plates, and each plate served as one replicate. Each replicate PCR for sorted subsets received about 210 ng genomic DNA, equal to 30,000 or so T cell genomes. The purified libraries were quantified using a Qubit 3.0 fluorometer, sized with a Bioanalyzer 2100, and then quantified again using the KAPA Library Quantification kit. Every immunoSEQ 96-well plate was sequenced on a separate single-read 150-cycle Illumina NextSeq 550 flow cell. From the authors' description of their analysis: Because only junctional sequences without quality scores were contained in the immunoSEQ output, filtering matching that applied to full-length reads could not be performed. Sequences were annotated with PyIR, a Python wrapper for IgBLAST v1.9, and V/J genes and CDR3 were assigned using IMGT germline references. Any read was removed if the V/J assignment was weak (E-value above 1e-6), the CDR3 was missing, or the read contained stop codons, out-of-frame junctions, or ambiguous translated residues. V3J clonotypes were defined as sequences sharing an identical inferred V gene, J gene, and CDR3 amino acid sequence. Percentage overlap between repertoires was computed as shared unique clonotypes divided by the size of the smaller repertoire. Three approaches were used to assess repertoire richness: RTK rarefaction, the Chao1 estimator, and Recon v2.1 estimates of unobserved clonotypes. Generation probabilities were computed with OLGA for all TCRbeta clonotypes obtained by the gDNA method from a few donors. TCRdb limited this immuneACCESS table to in-frame rearrangements with V and J called. A share of clones is missing; checked studies link under half to unresolved V genes, and the rest is unexplained. D and trimming were read from the DNA, whereas the V and J calls and clone size are those reported in that table. Within this sample are about 800,000 clones, with approximately 97% of them counted one time only. The top ten hold about 0.22% of the sample.

Trimming costs V 2 bases and J 5 bases, and their ends lie 20 bases apart. The germline V gene sets CDR1 to SGHRS and CDR2 to YFSETQ. Inclusive of the bounding cysteine and phenylalanine, the CDR3 is 16 residues long. Here the CDR3 DNA is all that survives: 48 bases in frame from base 1. For the CD8 naive samples, CD45RO-negative cells were positively selected for CCR7, yielding a CD45RA+CCR7+ population from which TemRA cells were excluded. Healthy HIV-negative adults with no recently reported acute infections or vaccinations were included as donors. All donors were Caucasian adults living in Nashville, Tennessee, USA. After blood collection by leukapheresis, PBMCs were isolated using Ficoll-Histopaque density gradient centrifugation and then cryopreserved in the vapor phase of liquid nitrogen. Purity and quantity of every magnetically sorted T cell population were checked by analytical flow cytometry. Genomic DNA was isolated from each sorted fraction and quantified by UV absorbance on a Nanodrop 2000c.

The chain employs TRBV5-1 and TRBJ2-7; the D segment cannot be called with confidence. This TCR came from a man younger than 40 in good health. Sequencing input: naive CD8+ T cells sorted from blood. The cell subset or site label corresponds to: CD45RA+CCR7+. The CDR3 sequence is CASSFSLLSSSNEQYF. The DNA sequence is as follows: TGCGCCAGCAGCTTTTCTCTCCTATCCTCGAGTAACGAGCAGTACTTC.